A selection of T cell receptor beta chains follows, all from one sample in a study of T cell responses to AZD1222 COVID-19 vaccine. Profiling relied on immunoSEQ multiplex PCR, and the TCRdb table lists in-frame clones only, not all of them. The data show about 150,000 clones, with 90% to 95% seen just once and 1.5% held by the top ten. Source: peripheral blood, taken 28 days after the second AZD1222 dose. Receptor source: an adult who received the AZD1222 COVID-19 vaccine. Each CDR3 is given with its conserved first and last residue. Each record gives: V gene, CDR3 length, D gene, clone size, J gene, CDR3 DNA, CDR3 protein. The D gene is left open where the match is weak. Only part of the rows carry a size: once, few, many, or a class if the clone is expanded.

V: TRBV30; length: 15; D: TRBD1; size: .; J: TRBJ1-4; DNA: TGTGCCTGGAGTCCCCCAGACAGGGGGCCTGAAAAACTGTTTTTT; CDR3: CAWSPPDRGPEKLFF
V: TRBV7-9; length: 14; D: .; size: .; J: TRBJ1-4; DNA: TGTGCCAGCAGCTCTGAGGGGTTGAGGGAAAAACTGTTTTTT; CDR3: CASSSEGLREKLFF
V: TRBV4-2; length: 16; D: TRBD2; size: .; J: TRBJ2-1; DNA: TGTGCCAGCAGCCAAGATCTTACTAGCGGGGCCCGGGAGCAGTTCTTC; CDR3: CASSQDLTSGAREQFF
V: TRBV5-1; length: 15; D: .; size: .; J: TRBJ2-1; DNA: TGCGCCAGCAGCTTGGTGGTGACTAGTATCAATGAGCAGTTCTTC; CDR3: CASSLVVTSINEQFF
V: TRBV27; length: 13; D: TRBD1; size: few; J: TRBJ1-4; DNA: TGTGCCAGCGGGGACAGGGACAATGAAAAACTGTTTTTT; CDR3: CASGDRDNEKLFF
V: TRBV3-1/TRBV3-2; length: 16; D: .; size: .; J: TRBJ2-1; DNA: TGTGCCAGCAGCCAAGTGAACCCATTAGGGGGAAATGAGCAGTTCTTC; CDR3: CASSQVNPLGGNEQFF
V: TRBV29-1; length: 12; D: .; size: .; J: TRBJ1-1; DNA: TGCAGCGCCGTGAGGGGGAACACTGAAGCTTTCTTT; CDR3: CSAVRGNTEAFF
V: TRBV5-4; length: 14; D: .; size: .; J: TRBJ2-2; DNA: TGTGCCAGCAGCTTGGCGGGGGGCGACGGGGAGCTGTTTTTT; CDR3: CASSLAGGDGELFF
V: TRBV2; length: 13; D: .; size: .; J: TRBJ2-3; DNA: TGTGCCAGCAGTGTACTCACGGCAGATACGCAGTATTTT; CDR3: CASSVLTADTQYF
V: TRBV5-4; length: 18; D: TRBD2; size: .; J: TRBJ2-2; DNA: TGTGCCAGCAGCTCGGGGGGGACTAGCGGGGGACCCACCGGGGAGCTGTTTTTT; CDR3: CASSSGGTSGGPTGELFF
V: TRBV28; length: 13; D: TRBD1; size: .; J: TRBJ1-1; DNA: TGTGCCAGCAGAGGGACAGGGAGCACTGAAGCTTTCTTT; CDR3: CASRGTGSTEAFF
V: TRBV7-2; length: 13; D: .; size: .; J: TRBJ1-6; DNA: TGTGCCAGCAGCTTAGACAGAGGTTCACCCCTCCACTTT; CDR3: CASSLDRGSPLHF
V: TRBV20-1; length: 11; D: TRBD1; size: .; J: TRBJ1-6; DNA: TGCAGTGCTGGACAGGGTTCACCCCTCCACTTT; CDR3: CSAGQGSPLHF
V: TRBV20-1; length: 11; D: .; size: once; J: TRBJ2-7; DNA: TGCAGTGCTAGGGGAATCTACGAGCAGTACTTC; CDR3: CSARGIYEQYF
V: TRBV6-1; length: 19; D: TRBD1; size: .; J: TRBJ2-3; DNA: TGTGCCAGCAGTGAAGCGCTGTTTAGGACAGGGGCAGCACAGATAAGGCAGTATTTT; CDR3: CASSEALFRTGAAQIRQYF
V: TRBV2; length: 14; D: .; size: .; J: TRBJ2-5; DNA: TGTGCCAGCACCGACTTCACGTACCAAGAGACCCAGTACTTC; CDR3: CASTDFTYQETQYF
V: TRBV5-1; length: 17; D: .; size: .; J: TRBJ2-1; DNA: TGCGCCAGCAGCTTGGGATGGGGGCGACGAGGTGTCCAGGAGCAGTTCTTC; CDR3: CASSLGWGRRGVQEQFF
V: TRBV6-5; length: 15; D: TRBD1; size: once; J: TRBJ2-1; DNA: TGTGCCAGCAGCACCCCTGGGACAGGGGGCAATGAGCAGTTCTTC; CDR3: CASSTPGTGGNEQFF
V: TRBV7-9; length: 14; D: TRBD1; size: .; J: TRBJ2-7; DNA: TGTGCCAGCCTCGGGACAGGTCAGATCTACGAGCAGTACTTC; CDR3: CASLGTGQIYEQYF
V: TRBV30; length: 12; D: .; size: .; J: TRBJ1-2; DNA: TGTGCCTGGAGCCCTGACGGAAATGGCTACACCTTC; CDR3: CAWSPDGNGYTF
V: TRBV19; length: 12; D: TRBD2; size: few; J: TRBJ2-1; DNA: TGTGCCAGTAGTTCTCAAGCGGGGGAGCAGTTCTTC; CDR3: CASSSQAGEQFF
V: TRBV6-2/TRBV6-3; length: 17; D: TRBD2; size: once; J: TRBJ2-1; DNA: TGTGCCAGCAGTTGGGGCCCTGGACTAGCGGGAAGGGATGAGCAGTTCTTC; CDR3: CASSWGPGLAGRDEQFF
V: TRBV2; length: 16; D: .; size: .; J: TRBJ1-5; DNA: TGTGCCAGCAGTGTACCCCGCCCCCTGAATTATCAGCCCCAGCATTTT; CDR3: CASSVPRPLNYQPQHF
V: TRBV19; length: 14; D: .; size: .; J: TRBJ2-4; DNA: TGTGCCAGTAGTACCGTTTTGACCAAAAACATTCAGTACTTC; CDR3: CASSTVLTKNIQYF
V: TRBV30; length: 13; D: .; size: .; J: TRBJ2-2; DNA: TGTGCCTGGAGTACACCTAACACCGGGGAGCTGTTTTTT; CDR3: CAWSTPNTGELFF
V: TRBV6-5; length: 12; D: .; size: .; J: TRBJ1-6; DNA: TGTGCCAGCACCAAAGGGAATTCACCCCTCCACTTT; CDR3: CASTKGNSPLHF
V: TRBV10-3; length: 14; D: TRBD1; size: .; J: TRBJ1-2; DNA: TGTGCCATCGGGGGACAGGGGCGTAACTATGGCTACACCTTC; CDR3: CAIGGQGRNYGYTF
V: TRBV5-6; length: 18; D: TRBD1; size: .; J: TRBJ2-7; DNA: TGTGCCAGCAGCTTGGACCGAGGACAGGGGCGCTCCTTCTACGAGCAGTACTTC; CDR3: CASSLDRGQGRSFYEQYF
V: TRBV4-1; length: 14; D: .; size: .; J: TRBJ2-1; DNA: TGCGCCAGCAGCCAAGGAAACAGTTACAATGAGCAGTTCTTC; CDR3: CASSQGNSYNEQFF
V: TRBV28; length: 16; D: .; size: .; J: TRBJ1-4; DNA: TGTGCCAGCAGTTCTCCGACTCAGGGTCGAAACGAAAAACTGTTTTTT; CDR3: CASSSPTQGRNEKLFF
V: TRBV18; length: 11; D: .; size: .; J: TRBJ1-2; DNA: TGTGCCAGCTCACCTAACTATGGCTACACCTTC; CDR3: CASSPNYGYTF
V: TRBV12-5; length: 13; D: .; size: .; J: TRBJ2-1; DNA: TGTGCTAGTGGGTGGTCGTACTTAGGGGGACCGTTCTTC; CDR3: CASGWSYLGGPFF